This T cell receptor (beta chain) was sequenced for a study of T cells after posttransplantation cyclophosphamide. The CDR3 loop spans 15 amino acids. The V gene end was trimmed by 4 bases and the J gene end by 3 bases; junction bases not matched to a gene: 9. Looked up from germline, CDR1 is LNHDA and CDR2 is SQIVND (reference sequence). This clone was picked up a small number of times. Sequenced by immunoSEQ multiplex PCR; TCRdb stores in-frame clones only, minus some. The table lists about 22,000 clones, 86% of them singletons. Busulfan-fludarabine conditioning, marrow transplant, and cyclophosphamide on days +3 and +4 were administered.

Sequences were derived from PBMCs, sampled after allogeneic stem cell transplant with posttransplant cyclophosphamide. The rearrangement joins TRBV19 to TRBJ2-7; TRBD1 matches 7 bases. This clonotype was obtained from a female patient aged 25-39 years who received an allogeneic stem cell transplant from an unrelated donor, was CMV-positive, and had no GVHD. The T cells may partly be graft donor cells. The CDR3 nucleotides read TGTGCCAGTAGTAGCCTACAGGGGAATCGCTACGAGCAGTACTTC. This sequence encodes CASSSLQGNRYEQYF.